The present TCR beta chain was sequenced within a study of T-cell reconstitution after alpha-beta-depleted transplantation in children. With 2 bases removed from V and 0 bases from J, the gap between germline ends came to 10 bases. The CDR3 sequence is 15 residues long. From germline, CDR1 is MDHEN and CDR2 SYDVKM. This clonotype showed up many times. A library of TCRbeta sequences, prepared with unique molecular identifiers, was generated. TCRdb processed the PCR reads anew with MiXCR; each CDR3 protein has one entry. The table includes 600,000 to 700,000 distinct CDR3 sequences, over 15% detected once.

The sample here was PBMCs from the stem cell graft donor, taken from the stem cell graft. The receptor's source is a human donor who donated a stem cell graft to a child with acute myeloid leukemia. The chain is built from TRBV28 and TRBJ1-1; D unclear. The DNA for the CDR3 is TGTGCCAGCAGTTTAGGTCGGAGGGTGAACACTGAAGCTTTCTTT. It is translated as CASSLGRRVNTEAFF.